This T cell receptor beta chain came from a study of blood T cell repertoires in COVID-19 (TCRdb year 2020). Looking at the study overall: Samples from collaborators originated in the United States, Italy and Spain and spanned both the acute and convalescent phases of COVID-19. The material from the prospective study consisted of cDNA or gDNA derived from T cells, B-cell-depleted T cells, or PBMCs. Sample metadata almost always included a de-identified subject ID, COVID-19 status, age in years and sex. The samples were drawn from two sources: the first 160 participants of the ongoing ImmuneRACE study, and 950 to 1,500 subjects contributed by 6 global collaborators. Where available, HLA class I and class II types were taken from metadata supplied by the sample provider and were not determined by assay-based typing. The repertoires were made available in a free public database intended to serve as a resource for research on the immune response to SARS-CoV-2. Subjects who had been exposed to COVID-19, were actively infected with it, or had recovered from it provided the deeply sampled blood TCRbeta repertoires that made up the dataset.

A word on this clone: No antigen is known for it. Base qualities are not at hand, and no much larger clone is one base apart.

Deletion took 5 bases off V and 3 bases off J, with a span of 10 bases between the germline ends. Looking up the germline V gene yields CDR1 SGHTS and CDR2 YDEGEE. The CDR3 has 13 amino acids, counting the end cysteine and phenylalanine. Here the CDR3 DNA is all that survives: 39 bases in frame from base 1. TCRbeta CDR3 regions were amplified from genomic DNA using the immunoSEQ Assay, a bias-controlled multiplex PCR. In the authors' own workflow: Within the assay, amplification of reference gene primers was used to estimate how many nucleated cells each sample contained. To quantify the absolute abundance of each unique TCRbeta CDR3 rearrangement, sequence reads were collapsed and filtered. For each sample, productive Simpson clonality was calculated as the square root of Simpson's diversity index across productive rearrangements. Entries here come from immuneACCESS through TCRdb and include only in-frame sequences with V and J called. Some clones fail to appear in such tables; in the studies checked, an unresolved V gene covers under half of the shortfall, and the cause of the remainder is unknown. V, J and clone size derive from that table, while D and trimming were established from the DNA sequence. The sample has 150,000 to 200,000 clones on record, about 86% of them singletons. The top ten clones comprise about 2.7% of the sample.

The collaborating institutions used their own protocols to collect whole blood in K2EDTA tubes. For TCRbeta analysis, collaborators shipped samples in one of three forms: frozen whole blood, isolated PBMCs, or DNA extracted from either of those sample types. Results and caveats for the whole study, not just this receptor: The quantity of clinical and demographic metadata differed by source and by participant and was supplied without curation.

The sample comprised peripheral blood. This receptor was identified in a human donor with acute or convalescent COVID-19. The donor label of this sample is uncertain. The sequence links TRBV5-8 to TRBJ2-3; the best D guess is TRBD2, with 6 bases matching. At the DNA level, the sequence is TGTGCCAGCAGGCGCGCGGGGACAGATACGCAGTATTTT. This translates into CASRRAGTDTQYF.